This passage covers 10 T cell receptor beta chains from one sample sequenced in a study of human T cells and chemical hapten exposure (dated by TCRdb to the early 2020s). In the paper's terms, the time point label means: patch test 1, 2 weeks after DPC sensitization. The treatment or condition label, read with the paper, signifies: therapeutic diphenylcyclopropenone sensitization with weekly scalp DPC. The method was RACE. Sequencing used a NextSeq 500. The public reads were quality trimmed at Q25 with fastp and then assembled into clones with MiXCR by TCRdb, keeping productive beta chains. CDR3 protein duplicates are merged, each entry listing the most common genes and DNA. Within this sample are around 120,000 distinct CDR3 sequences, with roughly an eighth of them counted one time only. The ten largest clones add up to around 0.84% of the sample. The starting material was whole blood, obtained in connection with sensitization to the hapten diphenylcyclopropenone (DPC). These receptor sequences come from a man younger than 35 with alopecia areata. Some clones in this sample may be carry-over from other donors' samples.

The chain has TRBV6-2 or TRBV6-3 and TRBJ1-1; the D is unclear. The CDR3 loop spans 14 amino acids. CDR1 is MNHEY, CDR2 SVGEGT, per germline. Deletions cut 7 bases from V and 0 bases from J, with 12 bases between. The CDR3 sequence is CASKWGVMNTEAFF. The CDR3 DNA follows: TGTGCCAGCAAGTGGGGAGTAATGAACACTGAAGCTTTCTTT.

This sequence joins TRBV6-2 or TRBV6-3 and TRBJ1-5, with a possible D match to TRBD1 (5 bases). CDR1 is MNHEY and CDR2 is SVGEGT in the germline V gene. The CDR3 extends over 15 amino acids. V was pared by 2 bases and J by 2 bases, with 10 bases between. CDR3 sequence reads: CASSYAGGGNQPQHF. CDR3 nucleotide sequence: TGTGCCAGCAGTTACGCGGGGGGAGGCAATCAGCCCCAGCATTTT.

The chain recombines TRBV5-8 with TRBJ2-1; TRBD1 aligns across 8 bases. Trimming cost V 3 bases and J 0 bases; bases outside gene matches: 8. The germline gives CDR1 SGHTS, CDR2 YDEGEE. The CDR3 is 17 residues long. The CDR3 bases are TGTGCCAGCAGCTCCCGGACAGGGTTTAGCTCCTACAATGAGCAGTTCTTC. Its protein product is CASSSRTGFSSYNEQFF.

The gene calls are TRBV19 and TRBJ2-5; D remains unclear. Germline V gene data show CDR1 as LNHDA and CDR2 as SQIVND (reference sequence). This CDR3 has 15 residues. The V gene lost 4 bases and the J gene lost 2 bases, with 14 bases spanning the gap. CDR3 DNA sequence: TGTGCCAGTAGTAGCTCCGGTTGGGTTCAAGAGACCCAGTACTTC. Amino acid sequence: CASSSSGWVQETQYF. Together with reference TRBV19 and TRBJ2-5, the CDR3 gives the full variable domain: DGGITQSPKYLFRKEGQNVTLSCEQNLNHDAMYWYRQDPGQGLRLIYYSQIVNDFQKGDIAEGYSVSREKKESFPLTVTSAQKNPTAFYLCASSSSGWVQETQYFGPGTRLLVL.

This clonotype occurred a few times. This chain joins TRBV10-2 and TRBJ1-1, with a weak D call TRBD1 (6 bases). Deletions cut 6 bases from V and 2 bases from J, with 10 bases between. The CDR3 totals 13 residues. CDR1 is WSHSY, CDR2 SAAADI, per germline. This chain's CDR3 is CASRWTANTEAFF. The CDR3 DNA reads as TGCGCCAGCAGATGGACAGCCAACACTGAAGCTTTCTTT.

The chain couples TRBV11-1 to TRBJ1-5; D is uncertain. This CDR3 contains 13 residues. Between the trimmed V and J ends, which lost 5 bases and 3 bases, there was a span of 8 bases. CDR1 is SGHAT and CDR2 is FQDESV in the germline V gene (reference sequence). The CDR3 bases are TGTGCCAGCAGCGTGAGGACCAATCAGCCCCAGCATTTT. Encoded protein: CASSVRTNQPQHF.

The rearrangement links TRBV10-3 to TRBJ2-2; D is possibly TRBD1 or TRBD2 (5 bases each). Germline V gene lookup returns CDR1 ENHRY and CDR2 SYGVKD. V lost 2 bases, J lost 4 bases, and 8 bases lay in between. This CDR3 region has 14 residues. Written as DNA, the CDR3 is TGTGCCATCAGTGAGGGGGGAACCACCGGGGAGCTGTTTTTT. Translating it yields CAISEGGTTGELFF.

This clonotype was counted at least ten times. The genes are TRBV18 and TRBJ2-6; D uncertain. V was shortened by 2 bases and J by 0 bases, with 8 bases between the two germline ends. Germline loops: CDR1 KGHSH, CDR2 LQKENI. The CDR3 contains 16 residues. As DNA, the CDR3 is TGTGCCAGCTCACCATTTTCTGGCTCTGGGGCCAACGTCCTGACTTTC. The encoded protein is CASSPFSGSGANVLTF.

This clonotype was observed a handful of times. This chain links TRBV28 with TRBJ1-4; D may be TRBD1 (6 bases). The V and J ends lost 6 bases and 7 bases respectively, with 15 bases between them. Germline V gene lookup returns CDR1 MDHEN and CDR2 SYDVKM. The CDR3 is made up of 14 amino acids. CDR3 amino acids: CASSRGGQGEKLFF. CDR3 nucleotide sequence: TGTGCCAGCAGCCGAGGGGGACAAGGTGAAAAACTGTTTTTT. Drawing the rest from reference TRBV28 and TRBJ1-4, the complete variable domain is DVKVTQSSRYLVKRTGEKVFLECVQDMDHENMFWYRQDPGLGLRLIYFSYDVKMKEKGDIPEGYSVSREKKERFSLILESASTNQTSMYLCASSRGGQGEKLFFGSGTQLSVL.

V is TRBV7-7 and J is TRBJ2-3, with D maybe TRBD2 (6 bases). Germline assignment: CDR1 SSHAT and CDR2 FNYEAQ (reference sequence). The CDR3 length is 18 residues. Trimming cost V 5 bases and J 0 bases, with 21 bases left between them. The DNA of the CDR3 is TGTGCCAGCAGCCCGGGCGGCTTCTTCGGGGGTAGCACAGATACGCAGTATTTT. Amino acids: CASSPGGFFGGSTDTQYF. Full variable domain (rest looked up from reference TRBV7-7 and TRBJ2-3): GAGVSQSPRYKVTKRGQDVTLRCDPISSHATLYWYQQALGQGPEFLTYFNYEAQPDKSGLPSDRFSAERPEGSISTLTIQRTEQRDSAMYRCASSPGGFFGGSTDTQYFGPGTRLTVL.